The clone carrying this T cell receptor (beta chain) occurred a few times. Its antigen is unknown. Each TCR beta cDNA library carried unique molecular identifiers. Input populations of roughly 0.95 to 10 million T cells gave rise to approximately 500,000 cDNA molecules. MiXCR, run by TCRdb on the PCR reads, gives a single entry per CDR3 protein. This table has hundreds of thousands of distinct CDR3 sequences, approximately 30% appearing once. The sample comes from a study of post-analysis software for immune sequencing data. Study overall: There were relapsing-remitting, secondary progressive and progressive-relapsing multiple sclerosis among the disease courses included.

This CDR3 is built from 15 residues. Trimming removed 6 bases from V and 5 bases from J, with 19 bases in between. General observations from the study: Those with multiple sclerosis, the patient group, showed significantly lower normalized Chao1 diversity than controls. In patients, about 5 TRBV segments were more frequent than in controls, with TRBV5-6, TRBV5-1 and TRBV20-1 among them.

The origin of this receptor is a girl under 18 with multiple sclerosis. The V call is TRBV12-3 or TRBV12-4, the J call TRBJ2-5; the D is unclear. Source material: blood. In nucleotides, the CDR3 is TGTGCCAGCAGCTTCAGCCAGGAGTGGATCGAGACCCAGTACTTC. It yields the protein CASSFSQEWIETQYF.